Following are 30 T cell receptor beta chains from one sample sequenced in a study of T cell changes during pregnancy in multiple sclerosis. Sequencing was performed with immunoSEQ multiplex PCR; in TCRdb, only in-frame clones are kept and a portion is missing. Of tens of thousands of clones detected, 90% to 95% appear once; the ten largest clones hold approximately 2%. Specimen: peripheral blood, collected in the third trimester of pregnancy. All receptors come from a female donor with multiple sclerosis, enrolled in a pregnancy study.

J is TRBJ1-5 and V is TRBV19; a possible D gene is TRBD1 (5 bases). Per the germline V gene, CDR1 is LNHDA and CDR2 is SQIVND (reference sequence). V lost 5 bases and J 6 bases, leaving 11 bases between the germline ends. This CDR3 spans 13 amino acids. In DNA, the CDR3 is TGTGCCAGTAGTTATAGGGGTGTTCAGCCCCAGCATTTT. It codes for CASSYRGVQPQHF.

DNA of the CDR3: TGTGCCAGCAGATCCCAAGGACTAGCGAAAGAGACCCAGTACTTC. Translated, it gives CASRSQGLAKETQYF. The gene calls are TRBV2 and TRBJ2-5; 9 nucleotides align to TRBD2. The ends lost 6 bases at V and 3 bases at J; junction bases unmatched: 8. CDR3 length: 15 amino acids. Per the germline V gene, CDR1 is SNHLY and CDR2 is FYNNEI.

The chain is built from TRBV10-3 and TRBJ1-1; a possible D gene is TRBD1 (6 bases). The V and J ends lost 2 bases and 10 bases respectively, with 20 bases between them. This CDR3 region has 15 residues. Germline V gene lookup returns CDR1 ENHRY and CDR2 SYGVKD. This CDR3 reads CAISEPDTGIEGAFF. CDR3 nucleotide sequence: TGTGCCATCAGTGAGCCTGATACAGGGATAGAAGGAGCTTTCTTT.

The chain joins TRBV19 to TRBJ2-1, with 8 bases lining up with TRBD1. The CDR3 is made up of 16 amino acids. V lost 6 bases and J lost 1; bases outside the gene matches: 8. CDR1 is LNHDA and CDR2 is SQIVND in the germline V gene (reference sequence). The DNA of the CDR3 is TGTGCCAGTAGCACCGGACAGGGAAGATCCTACAATGAGCAGTTCTTC. Amino acids: CASSTGQGRSYNEQFF.

The V and J genes are TRBV9 and TRBJ2-7; 9 nucleotides agree with TRBD2. CDR1 and CDR2 from the germline V gene are SGDLS and YYNGEE. Germline trimming cut 0 bases from V and 5 bases from J; bases unmatched to any gene: 6. The CDR3 spans 15 residues. CDR3 sequence: CASSVDLAGFDEQYF. The CDR3 DNA sequence: TGTGCCAGCAGCGTAGATCTAGCGGGGTTCGACGAGCAGTACTTC.

The chain links TRBV27 to TRBJ2-1; a possible D gene is TRBD2 (6 bases). Trimming took 3 bases from V and 4 from J, leaving 16 bases between them. CDR1 MNHEY and CDR2 SMNVEV come from the germline V gene (reference sequence). This CDR3 spans 16 amino acids. Written as DNA, the CDR3 is TGTGCCAGCAGTTTTCTGCGGGAATTTACGTACAATGAGCAGTTCTTC. Protein: CASSFLREFTYNEQFF.

The chain carries TRBV5-5 and TRBJ2-5; 14 bases match TRBD2. CDR1 is SGHKS, CDR2 YYEKEE, per germline (reference sequence). There are 17 residues in the CDR3. Losses at the gene ends were 4 bases for V and 4 bases for J; bases not matched to a gene: 9. The CDR3 coding sequence is TGTGCCAGCAGCGGTGGACTAGCGGGAGGCCTCAGAGAGACCCAGTACTTC. This translates into CASSGGLAGGLRETQYF.

The gene calls are TRBV5-1 and TRBJ2-2; weak D call: TRBD1 (5 bases). Trimming removed 4 bases from V and 5 bases from J, with 9 bases in between. This CDR3 has 13 residues. The V gene's germline CDR1 is SGHRS and CDR2 YFSETQ. CDR3 DNA: TGCGCCAGCAGCAAAGGGGAAACCGGGGAGCTGTTTTTT. Amino acid sequence: CASSKGETGELFF.

The rearrangement links TRBV5-5 to TRBJ2-1, with a possible D match to TRBD2 (5 bases). CDR3 size: 14 residues. Trimming cost V 2 bases and J 3 bases, with 9 bases left between them. Germline V CDR1 and CDR2: SGHKS, YYEKEE (reference sequence). The CDR3 DNA sequence: TGTGCCAGCAGCTTACCGGGAAGCTACAATGAGCAGTTCTTC. Encoded protein: CASSLPGSYNEQFF.

This clone was recorded once. This chain connects TRBV27 to TRBJ2-7; D is perhaps TRBD2 (5 bases). Germline V CDR1 and CDR2: MNHEY, SMNVEV (reference sequence). The V end lost 2 bases, the J end lost 5 bases, and 10 bases lay between the germline ends. This CDR3 has 13 amino acids. CDR3 coding DNA: TGTGCCAGCAGTTTAACGGGGAACCACGAGCAGTACTTC. It specifies CASSLTGNHEQYF.

The V and J genes are TRBV30 and TRBJ2-7; D uncertain. V lost 5 bases and J lost 0, with 8 bases in between. CDR1 is GTSNPN, CDR2 SVGIG, per germline (reference sequence). The CDR3 contains 12 residues. CDR3 loop: CAWGYSSYEQYF. For the CDR3, the DNA is TGTGCCTGGGGATACAGCTCCTACGAGCAGTACTTC.

The chain uses TRBV6-6 and TRBJ2-1, with a possible D match to TRBD1 (7 bases). CDR3 size: 15 residues. CDR1 is MNHNY, CDR2 SVGAGI, per germline (reference sequence). V gave up 5 bases and J gave up 7 bases, with 18 bases separating them. In DNA form, the CDR3 reads TGTGCCAGCAGTACCCTCGGCAGGGGGGATAATGAGCAGTTCTTC. Protein product: CASSTLGRGDNEQFF.

The chain links TRBV7-2 to TRBJ2-1; TRBD2 matches 7 bases. The ends lost 5 bases at V and 7 bases at J; junction bases unmatched: 8. Germline V lookup: CDR1 SGHTA, CDR2 FQGNSA. The CDR3 length is 14 residues. CDR3 sequence (DNA): TGTGCCAGCAGCGCGGCCGGGACTACTAATGAGCAGTTCTTC. Amino acids: CASSAAGTTNEQFF.

This clone was picked up one time. The rearrangement links TRBV4-3 to TRBJ1-2; 7 bases are a match to TRBD1. Germline CDR1 reads LGHNA; CDR2 reads YSLEER. CDR3 length equals 16 residues. Losses at the gene ends were 4 bases for V and 2 bases for J; bases not matched to a gene: 10. Here the CDR3 reads CASSRLTSGQNYGYTF. CDR3 coding DNA: TGCGCCAGCAGCCGCCTGACGTCGGGACAGAACTATGGCTACACCTTC.

The chain has TRBV27 and TRBJ2-5, with D possibly being TRBD1 (6 bases). The better agreement between TRBJ2-7 and the DNA end casts doubt on the J call. The CDR3 is 14 amino acids. Germline CDR1 is MNHEY and CDR2 is SMNVEV (reference sequence). CDR3 amino acids: CASSLRPRGDEQYF. In nucleotides, the CDR3 is TGTGCCAGCAGTTTAAGGCCCAGGGGCGACGAGCAGTACTTC.

The genes are TRBV28 and TRBJ2-7; the D gene is possibly TRBD2 (6 bases). Germline V gives CDR1 MDHEN, CDR2 SYDVKM. This CDR3 is built from 19 residues. The V gene lost 3 bases and the J gene lost 3 bases, with 27 bases spanning the gap. The CDR3 region is CASSFIRRRTTLNFYEQYF. The CDR3 nucleotides are TGTGCCAGCAGTTTCATTCGTAGGAGGACTACCCTTAACTTCTACGAGCAGTACTTC.

V gene TRBV9 combines with J gene TRBJ2-1; perhaps TRBD2 as D (6 bases). Germline lookup yields CDR1 SGDLS and CDR2 YYNGEE. The CDR3 totals 18 residues. Trimming took off 2 bases at V and 0 bases at J, with 18 bases between the two ends. The DNA for the CDR3 is TGTGCCAGCAGCGTCCCACGAGGAGGGGTGGGCTCCTACAATGAGCAGTTCTTC. Translating gives CASSVPRGGVGSYNEQFF.

A single count supports this clone. This chain links TRBV6-1 with TRBJ2-1; 7 bases agree with TRBD2. This CDR3 contains 16 residues. With V trimmed by 3 bases and J by 0 bases, 5 bases remained unmatched. Per the germline V gene, CDR1 is MNHNS and CDR2 is SASEGT. Here the CDR3 reads CASSERAGSSYNEQFF. The CDR3 coding sequence is TGTGCCAGCAGTGAGAGAGCGGGGAGCTCCTACAATGAGCAGTTCTTC.

The chain uses TRBV7-6 and TRBJ2-7, with 7 bases matching TRBD2. The CDR3 totals 15 residues. The germline gives CDR1 SGHVS, CDR2 FNYEAQ. J gave up 3 bases and V 1 base, and 6 bases lay outside the gene matches. CDR3 region: CASSLEAGDFYEQYF. Written as DNA, the CDR3 is TGTGCCAGCAGCTTAGAGGCGGGAGACTTCTACGAGCAGTACTTC.

V gene TRBV15 combines with J gene TRBJ2-3; D perhaps matches TRBD2 (6 bases). From germline, CDR1 is LNHNV and CDR2 YYDKDF (reference sequence). This CDR3 has 15 amino acids. The ends were cut back, 1 base at V and 2 bases at J, with 10 bases in the middle. This CDR3 reads CATSRGGGITDTQYF. CDR3 bases: TGTGCCACCAGCAGAGGTGGCGGGATCACAGATACGCAGTATTTT. Full variable domain (remainder filled in from reference TRBV15 and TRBJ2-3): DAMVIQNPRYQVTQFGKPVTLSCSQTLNHNVMYWYQQKSSQAPKLLFHYYDKDFNNEADTPDNFQSRRPNTSFCFLDIRSPGLGDTAMYLCATSRGGGITDTQYFGPGTRLTVL.

V usage is TRBV9 and J usage is TRBJ2-2; 8 bases line up with TRBD1. The CDR3 contains 17 residues. Germline V gene lookup returns CDR1 SGDLS and CDR2 YYNGEE. The ends lost 0 bases at V and 2 bases at J; junction bases unmatched: 6. The CDR3 here is CASSVAVDRVNTGELFF. The CDR3, as DNA: TGTGCCAGCAGCGTAGCCGTGGACAGGGTAAACACCGGGGAGCTGTTTTTT.

The rearrangement links TRBV18 to TRBJ1-1; tentatively, D is TRBD1 (5 bases). V shed 2 bases and J shed 6 bases, with 10 bases lying between them. This CDR3 contains 13 residues. Germline V CDR1 and CDR2: KGHSH, LQKENI. CDR3 DNA: TGTGCCAGCTCACCAGAGGGGAGGGCTGAAGCTTTCTTT. This sequence encodes CASSPEGRAEAFF. Complete variable domain (other parts from reference TRBV18 and TRBJ1-1): NAGVMQNPRHLVRRRGQEARLRCSPMKGHSHVYWYRQLPEEGLKFMVYLQKENIIDESGMPKERFSAEFPKEGPSILRIQQVVRGDSAAYFCASSPEGRAEAFFGQGTRLTVV.

The chain uses TRBV27 and TRBJ2-3, with 7 bases identical to TRBD2. The CDR3 has 16 amino acids. From germline, CDR1 is MNHEY and CDR2 SMNVEV (reference sequence). Trimming at V came to 8 bases and at J to 2 bases, leaving 13 bases not matched to a gene. The CDR3 loop reads CASPRGRGRNTDTQYF. CDR3 DNA sequence: TGTGCCAGCCCAAGAGGACGCGGGAGAAACACAGATACGCAGTATTTT.

V gene TRBV7-6 combines with J gene TRBJ2-3, with D maybe TRBD1 (6 bases). V was shortened by 4 bases and J by 5 bases, with 10 bases between the two germline ends. This CDR3 is 13 amino acids long. From germline, CDR1 is SGHVS and CDR2 FNYEAQ. This CDR3 reads CASSSRGQDTQYF. In DNA form, the CDR3 reads TGTGCCAGCAGCTCGAGGGGACAAGATACGCAGTATTTT.

The chain carries TRBV7-9 and TRBJ2-7; 7 nucleotides line up with TRBD1. V shed 3 bases, J shed 6 bases, and the junction held 8 bases outside the gene matches. Germline CDR1 reads SEHNR; CDR2 reads FQNEAQ (reference sequence). The CDR3 has 14 amino acids. DNA for the CDR3: TGTGCCAGCAGCTTCGCATTAGGGGGCGGCGAGCAGTACTTC. Protein sequence: CASSFALGGGEQYF.

CDR3 in DNA: TGTGCCAGCAGCTCCGGACAGGGTGGCAATGAGCAGTTCTTC. This encodes CASSSGQGGNEQFF. The V call is TRBV6-5, the J call TRBJ2-1; 8 bases match TRBD1. The CDR3 contains 14 residues. Germline CDR1 is MNHEY and CDR2 is SVGAGI. V gave up 6 bases and J gave up 6 bases; unmatched junction bases: 7.

V usage is TRBV6-5 and J usage is TRBJ1-2, with 8 bases that match TRBD1. CDR1 and CDR2 (germline): MNHEY, SVGAGI. The V and J ends lost 6 bases and 0 bases, in that order; junction bases with no gene match: 6. The CDR3 has 15 residues. The CDR3 sequence: CASSQDRDPNYGYTF. The CDR3 DNA sequence: TGTGCCAGCAGCCAGGACAGGGACCCTAACTATGGCTACACCTTC.

J is TRBJ2-5 and V is TRBV2; 11 bases fit TRBD1. The V segment lost 1 base and the J segment 4 bases; nucleotides outside the gene matches: 2. From germline, CDR1 is SNHLY and CDR2 FYNNEI. The CDR3 loop spans 15 amino acids. Written as DNA, the CDR3 is TGTGCCAGCAGTGAAGAGGGGACAGGGGGAGAGACCCAGTACTTC. Translation: CASSEEGTGGETQYF.

The chain is built from TRBV5-1 and TRBJ1-5; 9 bases fit TRBD1. The CDR3 runs to 15 residues. Trimming removed 5 bases from V and 2 bases from J; junction bases left unmatched: 5. From germline, CDR1 is SGHRS and CDR2 YFSETQ. The CDR3 reads CASSWGDRGNQPQHF. The CDR3 DNA is TGCGCCAGCAGTTGGGGGGACAGGGGCAATCAGCCCCAGCATTTT.

The CDR3 is CASSEAGTGLAKNIQYF. The CDR3 DNA reads as TGTGCCAGCAGCGAAGCCGGGACAGGGTTGGCCAAAAACATTCAGTACTTC. V usage is TRBV11-2 and J usage is TRBJ2-4; 9 bases are a match to TRBD1. Germline V lookup: CDR1 SGHAT, CDR2 FQNNGV. The CDR3 loop spans 17 amino acids. V shed 5 bases, J shed 1 base, and the junction held 9 bases outside the gene matches. Looking up the rest from reference TRBV11-2 and TRBJ2-4 gives the full variable domain: EAGVAQSPRYKIIEKRQSVAFWCNPISGHATLYWYQQILGQGPKLLIQFQNNGVVDDSQLPKDRFSAERLKGVDSTLKIQPAKLEDSAVYLCASSEAGTGLAKNIQYFGAGTRLSVL.